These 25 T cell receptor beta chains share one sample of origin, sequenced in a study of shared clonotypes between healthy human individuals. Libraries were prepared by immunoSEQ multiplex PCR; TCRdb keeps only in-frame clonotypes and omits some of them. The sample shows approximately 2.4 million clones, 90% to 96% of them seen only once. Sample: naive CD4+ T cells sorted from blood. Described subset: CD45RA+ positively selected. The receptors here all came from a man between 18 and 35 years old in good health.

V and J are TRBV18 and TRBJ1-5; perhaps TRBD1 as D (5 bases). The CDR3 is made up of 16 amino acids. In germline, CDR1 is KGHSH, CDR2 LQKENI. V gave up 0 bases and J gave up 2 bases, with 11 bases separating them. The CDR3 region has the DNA TGTGCCAGCTCACCACCGACGGGGGTTGGCAATCAGCCCCAGCATTTT. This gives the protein CASSPPTGVGNQPQHF.

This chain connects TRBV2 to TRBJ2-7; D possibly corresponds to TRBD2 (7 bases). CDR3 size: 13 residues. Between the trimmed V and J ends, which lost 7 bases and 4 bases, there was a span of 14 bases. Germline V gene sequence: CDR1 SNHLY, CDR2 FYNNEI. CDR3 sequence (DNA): TGTGCCAGCATTACTAGGGGGGGATACGAGCAGTACTTC. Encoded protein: CASITRGGYEQYF.

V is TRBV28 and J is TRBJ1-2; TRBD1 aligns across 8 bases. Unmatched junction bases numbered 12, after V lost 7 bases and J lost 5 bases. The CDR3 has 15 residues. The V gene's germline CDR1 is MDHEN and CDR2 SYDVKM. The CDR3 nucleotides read TGTGCCAGCACGGGACAGGCCGAAGCCGGATATGGCTACACCTTC. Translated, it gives CASTGQAEAGYGYTF.

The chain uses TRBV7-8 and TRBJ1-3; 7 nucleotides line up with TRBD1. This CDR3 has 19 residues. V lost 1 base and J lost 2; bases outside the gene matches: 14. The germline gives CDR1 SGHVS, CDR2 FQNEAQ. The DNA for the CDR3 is TGTGCCAGCAGCTTAGTTACCACGAGACAGGGAGAGGCTGGAAACACCATATATTTT. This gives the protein CASSLVTTRQGEAGNTIYF.

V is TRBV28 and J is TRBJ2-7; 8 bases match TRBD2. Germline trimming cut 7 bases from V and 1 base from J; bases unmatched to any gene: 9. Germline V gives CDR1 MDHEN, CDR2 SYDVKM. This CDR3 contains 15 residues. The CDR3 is CASTHGGGTSYEQYF. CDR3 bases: TGTGCCAGCACTCACGGGGGGGGAACTTCCTACGAGCAGTACTTC.

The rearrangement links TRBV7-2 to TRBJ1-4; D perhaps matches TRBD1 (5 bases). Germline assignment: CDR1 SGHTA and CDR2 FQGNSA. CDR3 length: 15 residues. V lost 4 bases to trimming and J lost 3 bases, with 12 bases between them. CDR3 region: CASSSRGPSNEKLFF. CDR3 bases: TGTGCCAGCAGCTCTCGGGGACCATCTAATGAAAAACTGTTTTTT.

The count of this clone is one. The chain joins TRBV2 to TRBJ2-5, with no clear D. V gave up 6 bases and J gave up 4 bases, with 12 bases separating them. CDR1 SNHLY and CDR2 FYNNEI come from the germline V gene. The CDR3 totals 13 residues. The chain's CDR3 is CASRATGVETQYF. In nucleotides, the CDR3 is TGTGCCAGCAGAGCGACTGGGGTAGAGACCCAGTACTTC.

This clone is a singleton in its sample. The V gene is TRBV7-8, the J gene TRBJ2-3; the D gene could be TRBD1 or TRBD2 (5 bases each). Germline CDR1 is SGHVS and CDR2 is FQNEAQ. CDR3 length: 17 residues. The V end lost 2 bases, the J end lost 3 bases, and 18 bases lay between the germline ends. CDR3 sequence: CASSLRTTTRVTDTQYF. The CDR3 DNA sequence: TGTGCCAGCAGCTTACGGACAACCACTAGGGTGACAGATACGCAGTATTTT.

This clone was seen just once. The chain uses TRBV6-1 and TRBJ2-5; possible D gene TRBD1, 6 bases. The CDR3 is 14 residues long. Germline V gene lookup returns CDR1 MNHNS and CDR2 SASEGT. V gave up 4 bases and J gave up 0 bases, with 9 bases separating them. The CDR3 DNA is TGTGCCAGCAGTGTTTGGACAGACCAAGAGACCCAGTACTTC. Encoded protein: CASSVWTDQETQYF.

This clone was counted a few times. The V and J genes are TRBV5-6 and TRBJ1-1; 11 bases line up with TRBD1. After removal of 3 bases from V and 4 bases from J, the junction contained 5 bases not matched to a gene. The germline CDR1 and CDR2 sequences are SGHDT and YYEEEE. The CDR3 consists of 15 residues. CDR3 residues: CASSWDRGKVTEAFF. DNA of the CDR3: TGTGCCAGCAGCTGGGACAGGGGGAAGGTCACTGAAGCTTTCTTT.

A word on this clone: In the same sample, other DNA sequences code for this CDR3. The CDR3 nucleotides are TGCGCCAGCAGCTTGGGTGCGGGGCAAGAGACCCAGTACTTC. It translates to CASSLGAGQETQYF. This chain uses TRBV5-1 with TRBJ2-5, with a possible D match to TRBD2 (6 bases). Germline assignment: CDR1 SGHRS and CDR2 YFSETQ. Trimming pared 0 bases from V and 2 bases from J, leaving 8 bases between. There are 14 residues in the CDR3.

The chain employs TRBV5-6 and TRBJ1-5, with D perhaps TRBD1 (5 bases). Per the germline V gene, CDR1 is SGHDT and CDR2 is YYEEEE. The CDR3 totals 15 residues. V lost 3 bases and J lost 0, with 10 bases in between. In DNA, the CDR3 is TGTGCCAGCAGCTCGAGGGGTTTTAGCAATCAGCCCCAGCATTTT. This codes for CASSSRGFSNQPQHF.

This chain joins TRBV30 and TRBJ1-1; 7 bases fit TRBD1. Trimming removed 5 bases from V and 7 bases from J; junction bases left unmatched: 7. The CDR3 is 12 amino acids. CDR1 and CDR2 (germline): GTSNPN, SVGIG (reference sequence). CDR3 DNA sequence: TGTGCCTGGGGGGGACAGTCGGTTGAAGCTTTCTTT. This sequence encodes CAWGGQSVEAFF.

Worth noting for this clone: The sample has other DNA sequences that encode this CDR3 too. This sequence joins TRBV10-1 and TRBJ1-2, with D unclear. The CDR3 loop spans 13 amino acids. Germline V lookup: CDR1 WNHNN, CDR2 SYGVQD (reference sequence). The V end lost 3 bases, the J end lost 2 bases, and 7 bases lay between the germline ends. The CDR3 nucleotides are TGCGCCAGCAGTGAAACGGGAAACTATGGCTACACCTTC. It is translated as CASSETGNYGYTF.

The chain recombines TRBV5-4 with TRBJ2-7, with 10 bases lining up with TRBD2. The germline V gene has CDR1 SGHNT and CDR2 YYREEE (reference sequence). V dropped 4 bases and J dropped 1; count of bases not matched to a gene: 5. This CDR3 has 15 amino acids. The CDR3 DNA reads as TGTGCCAGCAGCACGGCGGGACTAGCGTCCTACGAGCAGTACTTC. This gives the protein CASSTAGLASYEQYF.

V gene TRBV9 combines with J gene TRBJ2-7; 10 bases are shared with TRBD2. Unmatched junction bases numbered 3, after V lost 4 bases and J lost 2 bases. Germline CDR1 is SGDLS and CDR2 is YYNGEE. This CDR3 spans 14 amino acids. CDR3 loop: CASSRGLAPYEQYF. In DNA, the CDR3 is TGTGCCAGCAGCCGGGGACTAGCGCCCTACGAGCAGTACTTC.

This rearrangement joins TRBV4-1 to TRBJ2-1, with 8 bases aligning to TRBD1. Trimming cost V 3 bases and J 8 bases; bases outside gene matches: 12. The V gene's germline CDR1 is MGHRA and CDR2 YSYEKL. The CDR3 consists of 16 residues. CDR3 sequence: CASSHPGRGLVDEQFF. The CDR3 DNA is TGCGCCAGCAGCCATCCCGGCAGGGGGCTGGTAGATGAGCAGTTCTTC.

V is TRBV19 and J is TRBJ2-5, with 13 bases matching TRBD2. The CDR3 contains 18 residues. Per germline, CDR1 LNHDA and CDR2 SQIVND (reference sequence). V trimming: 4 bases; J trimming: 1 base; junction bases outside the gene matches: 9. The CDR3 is CASSTPVRLAGGQETQYF. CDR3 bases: TGTGCCAGTAGTACTCCAGTACGACTAGCGGGAGGCCAAGAGACCCAGTACTTC.

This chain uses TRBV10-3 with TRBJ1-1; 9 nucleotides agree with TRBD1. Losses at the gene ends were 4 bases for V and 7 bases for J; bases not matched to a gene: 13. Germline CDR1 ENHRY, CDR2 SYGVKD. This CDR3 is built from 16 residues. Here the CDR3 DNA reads TGTGCCATCAGTGTTCTATTTACAGGGGGCGAGGGTGAAGCTTTCTTT. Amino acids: CAISVLFTGGEGEAFF.

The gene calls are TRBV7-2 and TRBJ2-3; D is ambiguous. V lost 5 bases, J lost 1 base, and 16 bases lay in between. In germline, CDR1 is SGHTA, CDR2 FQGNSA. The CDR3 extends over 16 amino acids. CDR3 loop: CASSPAIGWGTDTQYF. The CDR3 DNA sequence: TGTGCCAGCAGCCCCGCGATCGGATGGGGCACAGATACGCAGTATTTT.

CDR3 bases: TGTGCCTGGAGTAGCGGGAGGGCCGGGACAGATACGCAGTATTTT. It specifies CAWSSGRAGTDTQYF. The J gene is TRBJ2-3, the V gene TRBV30; 10 positions agree with TRBD2. Germline V lookup: CDR1 GTSNPN, CDR2 SVGIG (reference sequence). The CDR3 totals 15 residues. With V trimmed by 2 bases and J by 3 bases, 5 bases remained unmatched.

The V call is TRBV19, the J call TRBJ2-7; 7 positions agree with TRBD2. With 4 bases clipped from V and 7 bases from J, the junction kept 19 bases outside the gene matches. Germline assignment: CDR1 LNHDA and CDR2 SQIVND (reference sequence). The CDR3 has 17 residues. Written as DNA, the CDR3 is TGTGCCAGTAGTACTTCGCCTGGTGGGGTTAAAGCGGGGGAGCAGTACTTC. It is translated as CASSTSPGGVKAGEQYF.

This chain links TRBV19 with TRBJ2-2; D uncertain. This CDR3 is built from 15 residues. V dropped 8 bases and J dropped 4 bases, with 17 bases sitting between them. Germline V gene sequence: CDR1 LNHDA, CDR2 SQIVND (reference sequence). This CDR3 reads CASALINGPTGELFF. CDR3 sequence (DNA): TGTGCCAGTGCACTGATTAACGGCCCCACCGGGGAGCTGTTTTTT.

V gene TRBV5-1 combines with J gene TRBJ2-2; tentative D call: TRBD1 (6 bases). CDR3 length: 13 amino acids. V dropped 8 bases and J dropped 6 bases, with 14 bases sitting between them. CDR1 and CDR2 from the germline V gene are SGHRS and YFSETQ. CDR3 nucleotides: TGCGCCAGGAAGGACAGTTGGGCCGGGGAGCTGTTTTTT. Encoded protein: CARKDSWAGELFF. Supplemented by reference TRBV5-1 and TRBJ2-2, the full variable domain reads KAGVTQTPRYLIKTRGQQVTLSCSPISGHRSVSWYQQTPGQGLQFLFEYFSETQRNKGNFPGRFSGRQFSNSRSEMNVSTLELGDSALYLCARKDSWAGELFFGEGSRLTVL.

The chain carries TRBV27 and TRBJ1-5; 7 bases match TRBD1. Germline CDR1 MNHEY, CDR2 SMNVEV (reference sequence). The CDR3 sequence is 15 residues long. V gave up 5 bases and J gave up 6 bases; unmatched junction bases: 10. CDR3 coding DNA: TGTGCCAGCAGTCTACAGGGGAAGGGTGGTCAGCCCCAGCATTTT. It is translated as CASSLQGKGGQPQHF.